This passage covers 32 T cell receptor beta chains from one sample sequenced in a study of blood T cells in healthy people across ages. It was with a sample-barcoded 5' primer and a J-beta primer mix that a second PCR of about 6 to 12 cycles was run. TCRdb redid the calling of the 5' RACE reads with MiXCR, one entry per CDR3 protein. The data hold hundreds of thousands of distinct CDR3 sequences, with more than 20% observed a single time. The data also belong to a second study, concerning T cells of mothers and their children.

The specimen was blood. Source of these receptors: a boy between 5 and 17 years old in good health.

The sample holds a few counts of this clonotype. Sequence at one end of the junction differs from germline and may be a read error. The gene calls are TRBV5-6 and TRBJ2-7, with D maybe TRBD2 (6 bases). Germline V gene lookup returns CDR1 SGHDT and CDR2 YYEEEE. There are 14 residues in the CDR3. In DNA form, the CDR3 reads TGCGCCAGCAGCTCCGGTTGGAGGGGAGGCGAGCAGTACTTC. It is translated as CASSSGWRGGEQYF.

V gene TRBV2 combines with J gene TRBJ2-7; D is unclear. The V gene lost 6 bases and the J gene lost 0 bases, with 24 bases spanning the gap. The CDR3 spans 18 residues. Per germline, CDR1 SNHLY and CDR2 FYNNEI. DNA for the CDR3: TGTGCCAGCAGAGTAAATCCCCAGGCACAGAAGAGCTCCTACGAGCAGTACTTC. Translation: CASRVNPQAQKSSYEQYF.

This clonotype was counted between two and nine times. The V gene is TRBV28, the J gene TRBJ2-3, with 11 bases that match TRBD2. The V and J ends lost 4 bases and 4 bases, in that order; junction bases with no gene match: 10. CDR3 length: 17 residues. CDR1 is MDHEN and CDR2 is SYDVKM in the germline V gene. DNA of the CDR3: TGTGCCAGCAGTTCAACCTTCCCGGGACTAGCGGCAGATACGCAGTATTTT. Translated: CASSSTFPGLAADTQYF.

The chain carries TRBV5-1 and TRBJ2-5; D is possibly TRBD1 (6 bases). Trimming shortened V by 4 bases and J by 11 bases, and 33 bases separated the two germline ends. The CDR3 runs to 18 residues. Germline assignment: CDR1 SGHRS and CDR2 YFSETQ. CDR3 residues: CASSVGHLSLGPHRKQYF. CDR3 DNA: TGCGCCAGCAGCGTGGGACATCTTTCTCTTGGGCCCCATCGAAAGCAGTACTTC.

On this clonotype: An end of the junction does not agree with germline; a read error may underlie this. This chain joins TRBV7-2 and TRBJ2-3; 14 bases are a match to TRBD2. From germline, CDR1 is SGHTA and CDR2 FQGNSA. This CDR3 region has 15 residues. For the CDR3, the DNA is TGTGCCAGCAGCCGGACTAGCGGGAGGTGGAATACGGAGTATTTT. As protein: CASSRTSGRWNTEYF.

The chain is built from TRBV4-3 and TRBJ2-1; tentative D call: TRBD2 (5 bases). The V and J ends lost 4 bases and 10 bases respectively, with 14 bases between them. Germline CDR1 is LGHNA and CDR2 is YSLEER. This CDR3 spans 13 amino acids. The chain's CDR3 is CASSPDFWREQFF. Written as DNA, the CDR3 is TGCGCCAGCAGCCCGGATTTTTGGAGGGAGCAGTTCTTC.

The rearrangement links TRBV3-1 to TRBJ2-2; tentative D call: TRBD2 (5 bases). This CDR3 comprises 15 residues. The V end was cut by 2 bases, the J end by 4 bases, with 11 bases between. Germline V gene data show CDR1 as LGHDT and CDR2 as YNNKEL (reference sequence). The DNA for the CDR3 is TGTGCCAGCAGCCAACCGGTCGGGATCACCGGGGAGCTGTTTTTT. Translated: CASSQPVGITGELFF.

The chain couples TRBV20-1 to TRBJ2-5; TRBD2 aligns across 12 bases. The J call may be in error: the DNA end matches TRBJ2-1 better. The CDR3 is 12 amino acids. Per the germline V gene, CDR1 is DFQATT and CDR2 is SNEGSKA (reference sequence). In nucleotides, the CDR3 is TGCACCGCGAGACTAGCGGGAGTTGAGCAGTTCTTC. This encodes CTARLAGVEQFF.

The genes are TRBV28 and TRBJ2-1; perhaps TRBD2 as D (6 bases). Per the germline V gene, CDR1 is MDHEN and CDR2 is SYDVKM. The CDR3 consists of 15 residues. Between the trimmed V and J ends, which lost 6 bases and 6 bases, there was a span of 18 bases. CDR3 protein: CASRPYREFSNEQFF. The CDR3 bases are TGTGCCAGCAGGCCCTACCGGGAGTTTAGCAATGAGCAGTTCTTC.

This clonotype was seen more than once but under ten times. DNA of the CDR3: TGTGCCAGCAGCTTAGGTTCTAGTCACCAAGAGACCCAGTACTTC. Translated, it gives CASSLGSSHQETQYF. The gene calls are TRBV7-2 and TRBJ2-5, with D hard to call. V was trimmed by 1 base and J by 0 bases, leaving 9 bases between them. CDR1 and CDR2 from the germline V gene are SGHTA and FQGNSA. The CDR3 spans 15 residues.

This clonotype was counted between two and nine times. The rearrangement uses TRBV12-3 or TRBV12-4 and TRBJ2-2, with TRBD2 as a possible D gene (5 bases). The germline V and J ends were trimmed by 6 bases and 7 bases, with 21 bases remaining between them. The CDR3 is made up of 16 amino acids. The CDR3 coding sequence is TGTGCCAGCAGCCCCACAAGCGGTGCCCTCAACGGGGAGCTGTTTTTT. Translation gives CASSPTSGALNGELFF.

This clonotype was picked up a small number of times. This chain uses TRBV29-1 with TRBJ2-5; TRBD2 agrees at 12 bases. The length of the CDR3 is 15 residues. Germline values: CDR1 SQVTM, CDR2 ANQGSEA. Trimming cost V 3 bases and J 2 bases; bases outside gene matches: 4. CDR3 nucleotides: TGCAGCGTTGATGGTCTAGCGGGGGGGCAAGAGACCCAGTACTTC. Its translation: CSVDGLAGGQETQYF.

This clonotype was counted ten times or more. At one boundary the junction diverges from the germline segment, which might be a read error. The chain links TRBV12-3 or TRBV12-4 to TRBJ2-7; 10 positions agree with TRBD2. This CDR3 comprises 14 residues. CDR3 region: CASSLAGVSYEQYF. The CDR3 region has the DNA TGTGCCAGCAGTCTAGCGGGAGTCTCCTACGAGCAGTACTTC.

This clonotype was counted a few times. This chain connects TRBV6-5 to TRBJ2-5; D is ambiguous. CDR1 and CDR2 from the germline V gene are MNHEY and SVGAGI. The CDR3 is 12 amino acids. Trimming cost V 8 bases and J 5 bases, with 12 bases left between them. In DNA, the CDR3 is TGTGCCAGCCACCGTTATTCGGAGACCCAGTACTTC. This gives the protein CASHRYSETQYF.

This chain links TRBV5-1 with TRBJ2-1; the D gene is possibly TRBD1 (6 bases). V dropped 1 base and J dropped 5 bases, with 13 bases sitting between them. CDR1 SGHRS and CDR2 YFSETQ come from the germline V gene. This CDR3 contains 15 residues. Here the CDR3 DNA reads TGCGCCAGCAGCTTGTCACAGGGAATGGACAATGAGCAGTTCTTC. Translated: CASSLSQGMDNEQFF.

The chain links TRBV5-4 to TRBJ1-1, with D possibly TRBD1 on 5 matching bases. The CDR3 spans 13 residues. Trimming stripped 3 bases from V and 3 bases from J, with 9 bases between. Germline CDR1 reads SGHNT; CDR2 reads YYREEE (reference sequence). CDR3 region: CASSSPGDTEAFF. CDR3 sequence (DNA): TGTGCCAGCAGCTCCCCGGGGGACACTGAAGCTTTCTTT.

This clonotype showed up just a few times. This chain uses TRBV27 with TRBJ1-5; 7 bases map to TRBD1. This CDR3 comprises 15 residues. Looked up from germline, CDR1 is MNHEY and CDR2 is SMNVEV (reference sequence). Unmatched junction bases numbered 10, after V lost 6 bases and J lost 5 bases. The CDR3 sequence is CASRSTGVLDQPQHF. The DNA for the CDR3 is TGTGCCAGCAGATCTACAGGGGTCCTCGATCAGCCCCAGCATTTT.

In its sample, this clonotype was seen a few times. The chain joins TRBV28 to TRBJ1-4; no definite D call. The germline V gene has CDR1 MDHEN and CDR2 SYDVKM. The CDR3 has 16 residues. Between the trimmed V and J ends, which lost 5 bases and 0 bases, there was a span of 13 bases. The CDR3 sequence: CASSEAGATTNEKLFF. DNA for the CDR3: TGTGCCAGCAGTGAAGCGGGCGCCACAACTAATGAAAAACTGTTTTTT.

CDR3 bases: TGTGCCAGCAGCATAGGGGCGCTTGGGGAAAAACTGTTTTTT. It translates to CASSIGALGEKLFF. The chain recombines TRBV9 with TRBJ1-4; D is possibly TRBD1 (5 bases). Looked up from germline, CDR1 is SGDLS and CDR2 is YYNGEE. Between the trimmed V and J ends, which lost 4 bases and 8 bases, there was a span of 15 bases. The CDR3 length is 14 residues. Supplemented by reference TRBV9 and TRBJ1-4, the full variable domain reads DSGVTQTPKHLITATGQRVTLRCSPRSGDLSVYWYQQSLDQGLQFLIQYYNGEERAKGNILERFSAQQFPDLHSELNLSSLELGDSALYFCASSIGALGEKLFFGSGTQLSVL.

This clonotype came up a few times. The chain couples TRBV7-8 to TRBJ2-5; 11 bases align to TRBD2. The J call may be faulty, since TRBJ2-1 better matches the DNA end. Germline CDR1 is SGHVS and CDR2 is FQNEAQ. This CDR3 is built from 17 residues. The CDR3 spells CASSLALIGSGRAGQFF. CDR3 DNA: TGTGCCAGCAGCTTAGCGCTGATTGGTAGCGGGAGGGCTGGGCAGTTCTTC.

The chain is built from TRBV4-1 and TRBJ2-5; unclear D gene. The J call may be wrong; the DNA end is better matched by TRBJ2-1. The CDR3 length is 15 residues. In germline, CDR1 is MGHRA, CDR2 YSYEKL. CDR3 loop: CASSQDRVSNNEQFF. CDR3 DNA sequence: TGCGCCAGCAGCCAAGATCGCGTTAGCAACAATGAGCAGTTCTTC.

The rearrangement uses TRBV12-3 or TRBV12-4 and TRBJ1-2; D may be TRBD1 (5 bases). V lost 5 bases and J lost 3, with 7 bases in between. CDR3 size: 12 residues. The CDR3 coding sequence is TGTGCCAGCAGTGCAGGGTACTATGGCTACACCTTC. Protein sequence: CASSAGYYGYTF.

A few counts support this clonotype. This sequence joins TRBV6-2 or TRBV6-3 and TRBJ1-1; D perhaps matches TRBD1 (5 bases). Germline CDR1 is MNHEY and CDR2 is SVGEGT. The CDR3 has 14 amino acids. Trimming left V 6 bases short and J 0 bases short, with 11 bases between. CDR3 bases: TGTGCCAGCAGAACACCAGGGATGAACACTGAAGCTTTCTTT. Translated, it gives CASRTPGMNTEAFF.

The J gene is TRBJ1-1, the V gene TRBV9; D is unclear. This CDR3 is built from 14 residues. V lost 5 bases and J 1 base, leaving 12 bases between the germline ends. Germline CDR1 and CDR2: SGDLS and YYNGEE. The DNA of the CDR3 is TGTGCCAGCAGTTTTGCGTATCAGAACACTGAAGCTTTCTTT. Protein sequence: CASSFAYQNTEAFF.

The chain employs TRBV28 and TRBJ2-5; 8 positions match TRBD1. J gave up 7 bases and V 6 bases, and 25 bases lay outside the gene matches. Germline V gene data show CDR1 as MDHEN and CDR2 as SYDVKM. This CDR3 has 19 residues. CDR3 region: CASRKRQGPNYRMLVTQYF. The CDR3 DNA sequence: TGTGCCAGCAGGAAACGACAGGGGCCCAACTACAGGATGCTTGTGACCCAGTACTTC.

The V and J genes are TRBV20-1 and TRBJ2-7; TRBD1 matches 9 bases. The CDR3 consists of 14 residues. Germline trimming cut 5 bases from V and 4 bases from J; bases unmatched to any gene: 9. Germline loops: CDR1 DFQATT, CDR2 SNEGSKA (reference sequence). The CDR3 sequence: CSASRTGDAYEQYF. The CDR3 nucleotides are TGCAGTGCTTCCCGGACAGGGGACGCTTACGAGCAGTACTTC.

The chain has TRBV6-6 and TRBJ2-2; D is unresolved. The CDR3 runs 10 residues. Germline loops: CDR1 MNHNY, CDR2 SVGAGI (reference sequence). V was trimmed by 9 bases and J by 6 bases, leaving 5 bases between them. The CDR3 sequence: CASLAGELFF. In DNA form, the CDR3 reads TGTGCCAGTCTAGCCGGGGAGCTGTTTTTT.

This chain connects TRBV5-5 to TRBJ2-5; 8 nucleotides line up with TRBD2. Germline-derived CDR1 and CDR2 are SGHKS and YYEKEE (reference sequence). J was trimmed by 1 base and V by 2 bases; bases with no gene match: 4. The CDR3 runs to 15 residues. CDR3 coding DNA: TGTGCCAGCAGCTTAGCGGGGGCGGCCCAAGAGACCCAGTACTTC. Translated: CASSLAGAAQETQYF.

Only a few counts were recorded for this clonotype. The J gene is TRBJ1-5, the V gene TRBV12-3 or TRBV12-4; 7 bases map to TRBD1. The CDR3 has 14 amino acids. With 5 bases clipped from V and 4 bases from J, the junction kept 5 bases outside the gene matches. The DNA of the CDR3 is TGTGCCAGCAGTCAGGGACAGCTTAATCAGCCCCAGCATTTT. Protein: CASSQGQLNQPQHF.

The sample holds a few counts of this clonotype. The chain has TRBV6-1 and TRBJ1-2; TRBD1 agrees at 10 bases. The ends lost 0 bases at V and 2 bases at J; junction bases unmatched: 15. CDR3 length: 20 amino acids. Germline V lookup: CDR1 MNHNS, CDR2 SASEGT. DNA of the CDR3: TGTGCCAGCAGTGAAGCTTATAGTGTGGGACAGGGGACCAGAAACTATGGCTACACCTTC. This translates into CASSEAYSVGQGTRNYGYTF.

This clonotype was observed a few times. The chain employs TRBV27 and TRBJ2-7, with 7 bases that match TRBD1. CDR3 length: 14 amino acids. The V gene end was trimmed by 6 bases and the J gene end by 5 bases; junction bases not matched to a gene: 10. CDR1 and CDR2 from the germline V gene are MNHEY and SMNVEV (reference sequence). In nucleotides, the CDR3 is TGTGCCAGCAGCGATACAGGGGTTGGAGACGAGCAGTACTTC. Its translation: CASSDTGVGDEQYF.

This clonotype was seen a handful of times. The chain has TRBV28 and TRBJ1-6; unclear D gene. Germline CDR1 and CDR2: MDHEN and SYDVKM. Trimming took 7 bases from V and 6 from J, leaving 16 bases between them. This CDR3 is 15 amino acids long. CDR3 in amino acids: CASTSEAGSNSPLHF. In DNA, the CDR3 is TGTGCCAGCACCTCGGAGGCAGGATCTAATTCACCCCTCCACTTT. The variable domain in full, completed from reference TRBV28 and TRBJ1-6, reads DVKVTQSSRYLVKRTGEKVFLECVQDMDHENMFWYRQDPGLGLRLIYFSYDVKMKEKGDIPEGYSVSREKKERFSLILESASTNQTSMYLCASTSEAGSNSPLHFGNGTRLTVT.